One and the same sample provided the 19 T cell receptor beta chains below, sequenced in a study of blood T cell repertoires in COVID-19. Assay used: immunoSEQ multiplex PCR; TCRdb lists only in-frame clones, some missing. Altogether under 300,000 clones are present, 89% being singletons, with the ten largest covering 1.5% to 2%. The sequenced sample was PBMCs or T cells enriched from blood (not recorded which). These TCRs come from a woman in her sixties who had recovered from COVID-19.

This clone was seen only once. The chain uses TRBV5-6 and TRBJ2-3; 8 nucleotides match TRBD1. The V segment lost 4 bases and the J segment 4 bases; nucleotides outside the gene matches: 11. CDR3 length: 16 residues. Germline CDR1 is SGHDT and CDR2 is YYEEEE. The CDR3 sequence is CASSGVRTGWADTQYF. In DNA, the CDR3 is TGTGCCAGCAGCGGGGTAAGGACAGGGTGGGCAGATACGCAGTATTTT. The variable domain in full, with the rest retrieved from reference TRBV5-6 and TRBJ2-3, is DAGVTQSPTHLIKTRGQQVTLRCSPKSGHDTVSWYQQALGQGPQFIFQYYEEEERQRGNFPDRFSGHQFPNYSSELNVNALLLGDSALYLCASSGVRTGWADTQYFGPGTRLTVL.

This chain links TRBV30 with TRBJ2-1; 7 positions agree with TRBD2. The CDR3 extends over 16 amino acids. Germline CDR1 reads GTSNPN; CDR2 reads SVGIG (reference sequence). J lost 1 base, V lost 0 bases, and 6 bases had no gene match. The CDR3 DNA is TGTGCCTGGAGTGTCGGTGGGGGGGGTTCCTACAATGAGCAGTTCTTC. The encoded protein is CAWSVGGGGSYNEQFF.

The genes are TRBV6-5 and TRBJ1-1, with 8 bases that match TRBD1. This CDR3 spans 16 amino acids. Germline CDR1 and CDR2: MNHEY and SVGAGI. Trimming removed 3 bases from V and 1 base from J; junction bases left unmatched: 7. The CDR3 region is CASSYRQGITNTEAFF. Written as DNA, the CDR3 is TGTGCCAGCAGTTATCGACAGGGGATCACGAACACTGAAGCTTTCTTT.

The CDR3 region is CASSDFPETQYF. In nucleotides, the CDR3 is TGTGCCAGCAGTGACTTTCCAGAGACCCAGTACTTC. This sequence joins TRBV2 and TRBJ2-5; D not resolved. CDR3 length: 12 residues. V gave up 3 bases and J gave up 4 bases, with 6 bases separating them. From germline, CDR1 is SNHLY and CDR2 FYNNEI.

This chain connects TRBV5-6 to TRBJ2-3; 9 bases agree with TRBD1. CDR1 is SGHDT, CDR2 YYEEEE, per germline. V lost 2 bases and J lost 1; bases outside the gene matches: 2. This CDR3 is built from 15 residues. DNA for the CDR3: TGTGCCAGCAGCTTACAGGGGGCCGGCACAGATACGCAGTATTTT. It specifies CASSLQGAGTDTQYF.

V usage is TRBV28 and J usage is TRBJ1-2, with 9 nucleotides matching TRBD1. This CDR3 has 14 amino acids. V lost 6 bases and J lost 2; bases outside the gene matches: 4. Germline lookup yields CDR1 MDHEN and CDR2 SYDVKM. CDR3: CASRHGQGNYGYTF. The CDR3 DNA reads TGTGCCAGCAGACACGGACAGGGGAACTATGGCTACACCTTC.

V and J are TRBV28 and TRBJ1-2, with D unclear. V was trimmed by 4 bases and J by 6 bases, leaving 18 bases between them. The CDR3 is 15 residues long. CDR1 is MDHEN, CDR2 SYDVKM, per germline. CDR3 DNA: TGTGCCAGCAGTTCTCCGGGAGCCGCCTTCGATGGCTACACCTTC. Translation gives CASSSPGAAFDGYTF.

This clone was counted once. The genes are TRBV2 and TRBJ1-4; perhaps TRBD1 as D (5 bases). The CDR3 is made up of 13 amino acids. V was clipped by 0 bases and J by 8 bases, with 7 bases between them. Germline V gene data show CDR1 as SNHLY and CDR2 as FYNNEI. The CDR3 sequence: CASSEAWGEKLFF. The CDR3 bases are TGTGCCAGCAGTGAAGCTTGGGGCGAAAAACTGTTTTTT.

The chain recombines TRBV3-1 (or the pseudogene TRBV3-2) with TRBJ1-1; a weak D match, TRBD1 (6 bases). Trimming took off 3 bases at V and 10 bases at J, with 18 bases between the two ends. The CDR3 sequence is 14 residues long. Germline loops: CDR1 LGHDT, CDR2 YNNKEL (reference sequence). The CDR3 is CASSQGAPPLRAFF. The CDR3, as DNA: TGTGCCAGCAGCCAGGGGGCCCCACCGTTAAGAGCTTTCTTT.

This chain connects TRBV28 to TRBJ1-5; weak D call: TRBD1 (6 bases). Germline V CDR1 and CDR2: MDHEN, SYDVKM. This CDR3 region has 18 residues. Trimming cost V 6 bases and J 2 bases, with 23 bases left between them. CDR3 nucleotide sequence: TGTGCCAGCAGACAGACCGGCGGGGGCCCTAGCGGCAATCAGCCCCAGCATTTT. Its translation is CASRQTGGGPSGNQPQHF.

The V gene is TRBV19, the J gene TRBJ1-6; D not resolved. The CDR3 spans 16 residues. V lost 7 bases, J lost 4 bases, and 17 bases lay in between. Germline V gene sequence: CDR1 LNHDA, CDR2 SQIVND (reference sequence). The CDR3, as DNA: TGTGCCAGTAAGGAGCTCGGATCGTGGTATAATTCACCCCTCCACTTT. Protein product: CASKELGSWYNSPLHF. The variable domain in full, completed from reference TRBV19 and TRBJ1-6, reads DGGITQSPKYLFRKEGQNVTLSCEQNLNHDAMYWYRQDPGQGLRLIYYSQIVNDFQKGDIAEGYSVSREKKESFPLTVTSAQKNPTAFYLCASKELGSWYNSPLHFGNGTRLTVT.

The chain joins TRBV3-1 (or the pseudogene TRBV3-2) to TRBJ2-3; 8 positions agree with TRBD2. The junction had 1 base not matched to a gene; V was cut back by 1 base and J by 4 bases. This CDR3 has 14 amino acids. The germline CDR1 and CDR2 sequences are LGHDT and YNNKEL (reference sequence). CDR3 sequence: CASSQGTSSDTQYF. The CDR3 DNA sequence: TGTGCCAGCAGCCAAGGGACTAGCTCAGATACGCAGTATTTT.

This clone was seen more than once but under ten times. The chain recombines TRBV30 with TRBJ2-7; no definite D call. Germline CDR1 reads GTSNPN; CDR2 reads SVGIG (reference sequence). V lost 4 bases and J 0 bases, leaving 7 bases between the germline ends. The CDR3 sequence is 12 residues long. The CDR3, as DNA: TGTGCCTGGAAACTTAGCTCCTACGAGCAGTACTTC. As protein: CAWKLSSYEQYF.

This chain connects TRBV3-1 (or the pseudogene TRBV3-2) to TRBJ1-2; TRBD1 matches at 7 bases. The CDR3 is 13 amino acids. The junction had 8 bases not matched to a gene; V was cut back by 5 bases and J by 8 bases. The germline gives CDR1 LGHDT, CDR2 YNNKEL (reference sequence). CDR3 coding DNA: TGTGCCAGCAGCTCCCGGGACAGTCGGGGCTACACCTTC. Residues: CASSSRDSRGYTF.

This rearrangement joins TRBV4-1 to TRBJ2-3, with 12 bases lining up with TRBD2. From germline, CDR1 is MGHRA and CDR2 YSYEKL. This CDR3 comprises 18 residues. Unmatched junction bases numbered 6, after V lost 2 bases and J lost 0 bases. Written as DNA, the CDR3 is TGCGCCAGCAGCCAATCTACTAGCGGGGGGACCAGCACAGATACGCAGTATTTT. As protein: CASSQSTSGGTSTDTQYF.

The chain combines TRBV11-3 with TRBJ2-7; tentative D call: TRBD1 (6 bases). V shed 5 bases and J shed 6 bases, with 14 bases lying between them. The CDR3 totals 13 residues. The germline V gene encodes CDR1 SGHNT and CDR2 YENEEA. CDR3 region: CASSPGDGREQYF. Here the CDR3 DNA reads TGTGCCAGCAGCCCAGGGGACGGCCGCGAGCAGTACTTC.

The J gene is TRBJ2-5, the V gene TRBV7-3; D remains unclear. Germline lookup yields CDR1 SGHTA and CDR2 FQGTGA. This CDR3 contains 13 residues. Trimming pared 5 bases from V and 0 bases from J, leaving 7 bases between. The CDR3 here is CASSITYQETQYF. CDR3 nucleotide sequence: TGTGCCAGCAGCATTACATACCAAGAGACCCAGTACTTC.

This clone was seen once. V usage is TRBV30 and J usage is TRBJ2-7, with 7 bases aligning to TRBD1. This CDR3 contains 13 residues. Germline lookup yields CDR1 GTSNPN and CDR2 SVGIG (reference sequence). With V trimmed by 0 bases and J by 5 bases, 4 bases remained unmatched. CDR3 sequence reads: CAWSVLGTDEQYF. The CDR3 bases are TGTGCCTGGAGTGTATTAGGGACAGACGAGCAGTACTTC.

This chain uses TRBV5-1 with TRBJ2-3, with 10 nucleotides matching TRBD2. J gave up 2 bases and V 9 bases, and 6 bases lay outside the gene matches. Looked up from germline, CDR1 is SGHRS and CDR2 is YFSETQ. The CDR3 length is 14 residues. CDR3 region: CATTSGAVTDTQYF. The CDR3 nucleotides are TGCGCCACTACTAGCGGGGCGGTCACAGATACGCAGTATTTT.